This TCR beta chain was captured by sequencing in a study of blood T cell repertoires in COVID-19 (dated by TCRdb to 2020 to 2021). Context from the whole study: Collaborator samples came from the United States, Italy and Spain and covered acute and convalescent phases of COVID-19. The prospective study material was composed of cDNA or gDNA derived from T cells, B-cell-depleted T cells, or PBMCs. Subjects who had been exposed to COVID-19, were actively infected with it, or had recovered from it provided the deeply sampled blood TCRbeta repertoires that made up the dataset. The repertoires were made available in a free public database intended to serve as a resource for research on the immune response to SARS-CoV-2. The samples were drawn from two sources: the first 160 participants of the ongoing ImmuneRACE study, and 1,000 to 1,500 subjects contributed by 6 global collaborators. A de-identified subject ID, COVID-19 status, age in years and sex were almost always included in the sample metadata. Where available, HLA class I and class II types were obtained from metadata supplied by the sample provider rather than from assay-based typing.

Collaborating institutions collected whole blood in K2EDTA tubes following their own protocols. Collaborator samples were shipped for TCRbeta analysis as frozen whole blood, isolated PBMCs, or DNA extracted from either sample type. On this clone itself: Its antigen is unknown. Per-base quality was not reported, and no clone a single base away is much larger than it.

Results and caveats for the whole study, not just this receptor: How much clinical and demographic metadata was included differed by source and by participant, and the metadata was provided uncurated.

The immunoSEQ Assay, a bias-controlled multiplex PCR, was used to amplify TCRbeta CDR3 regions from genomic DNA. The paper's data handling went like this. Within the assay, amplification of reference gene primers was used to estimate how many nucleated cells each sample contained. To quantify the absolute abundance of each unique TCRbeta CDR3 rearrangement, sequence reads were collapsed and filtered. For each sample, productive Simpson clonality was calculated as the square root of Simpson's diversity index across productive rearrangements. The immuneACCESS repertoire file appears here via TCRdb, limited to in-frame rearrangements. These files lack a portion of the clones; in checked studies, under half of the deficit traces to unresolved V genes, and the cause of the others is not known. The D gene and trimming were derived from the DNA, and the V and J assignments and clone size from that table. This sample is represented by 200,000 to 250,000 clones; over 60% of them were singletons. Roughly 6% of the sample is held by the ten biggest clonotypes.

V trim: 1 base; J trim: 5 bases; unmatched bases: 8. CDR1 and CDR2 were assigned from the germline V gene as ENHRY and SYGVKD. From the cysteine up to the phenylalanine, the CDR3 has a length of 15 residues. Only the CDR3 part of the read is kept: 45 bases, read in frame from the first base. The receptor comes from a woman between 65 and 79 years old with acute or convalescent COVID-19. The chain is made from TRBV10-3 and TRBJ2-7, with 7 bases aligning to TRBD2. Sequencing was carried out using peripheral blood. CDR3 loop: CAISELGGSLDEQYF. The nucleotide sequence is TGTGCCATCAGTGAGTTGGGCGGGAGCCTTGACGAGCAGTACTTC.